Below, 22 T cell receptor beta chains from the same sample are listed, as sequenced in a study of CD8+ T cells in alopecia areata. Extraction of RNA preceded its reverse transcription into cDNA, which served as the sequencing template. Repertoires were generated with immunoSEQ multiplex PCR, while TCRdb's copy carries only in-frame clones and drops some. Of fewer than 150,000 clones listed, around two fifths were seen once; the top ten hold approximately 2.8%. The sequenced sample was CD4+ T cells sorted from blood. Receptors originate from a human donor with alopecia areata.

The chain couples TRBV7-2 to TRBJ2-2; 8 bases are shared with TRBD2. The J segment lost 0 bases and the V segment lost 5 bases, leaving 2 bases of the junction unmatched. The CDR3 runs to 15 residues. Germline values: CDR1 SGHTA, CDR2 FQGNSA. The CDR3 loop reads CASSLGLANTGELFF. As DNA, the CDR3 is TGTGCCAGCAGCCTGGGACTAGCGAACACCGGGGAGCTGTTTTTT.

In DNA form, the CDR3 reads TGCAGCGTTCGACCCAGGGACTCGAACACCGGGGAGCTGTTTTTT. Translation: CSVRPRDSNTGELFF. The genes are TRBV29-1 and TRBJ2-2, with D perhaps TRBD2 (6 bases). V was pared by 5 bases and J by 0 bases, with 13 bases between. The CDR3 totals 15 residues. Germline CDR1 is SQVTM and CDR2 is ANQGSEA.

This clone was detected a few times. The V gene is TRBV5-1, the J gene TRBJ2-6; TRBD1 matches at 10 bases. V lost 9 bases and J lost 4; bases outside the gene matches: 13. CDR1 and CDR2 from the germline V gene are SGHRS and YFSETQ. The CDR3 consists of 17 residues. The CDR3 loop reads CATQPGQGMRGANVLTF. Here the CDR3 DNA reads TGCGCCACCCAACCGGGACAGGGGATGAGAGGGGCCAACGTCCTGACTTTC. Together with reference TRBV5-1 and TRBJ2-6, the CDR3 gives the full variable domain: KAGVTQTPRYLIKTRGQQVTLSCSPISGHRSVSWYQQTPGQGLQFLFEYFSETQRNKGNFPGRFSGRQFSNSRSEMNVSTLELGDSALYLCATQPGQGMRGANVLTFGAGSRLTVL.

The chain uses TRBV4-1 and TRBJ2-2; 10 bases match TRBD2. The germline V gene has CDR1 MGHRA and CDR2 YSYEKL. V was pared by 1 base and J by 4 bases, with 6 bases of the junction left unmatched. This CDR3 has 17 residues. The CDR3 coding sequence is TGCGCCAGCAGCCAAGGGCTAGCGGGGGCCCGCACCGGGGAGCTGTTTTTT. Amino acid sequence: CASSQGLAGARTGELFF.

This chain joins TRBV2 and TRBJ2-2; D not resolved. The CDR3 totals 15 residues. Between the trimmed V and J ends, which lost 8 bases and 0 bases, there was a span of 13 bases. Germline loops: CDR1 SNHLY, CDR2 FYNNEI. The CDR3 DNA is TGTGCCAGCGGTTGGCAGGATACGAACACCGGGGAGCTGTTTTTT. Residues: CASGWQDTNTGELFF.

Only a few counts were recorded for this clone. The gene calls are TRBV28 and TRBJ2-5, with no clear D. Trimming stripped 5 bases from V and 3 bases from J, with 10 bases between. This CDR3 region has 13 residues. Looked up from germline, CDR1 is MDHEN and CDR2 is SYDVKM. As DNA, the CDR3 is TGTGCCAGCAGTCCCTCTAACGAAGAGACCCAGTACTTC. Encoded protein: CASSPSNEETQYF. The full variable domain, completed using reference TRBV28 and TRBJ2-5, is DVKVTQSSRYLVKRTGEKVFLECVQDMDHENMFWYRQDPGLGLRLIYFSYDVKMKEKGDIPEGYSVSREKKERFSLILESASTNQTSMYLCASSPSNEETQYFGPGTRLLVL.

This clone appeared a single time. Distinct nucleotide sequences in the sample also encode this CDR3. V gene TRBV30 combines with J gene TRBJ1-5, with D unclear. V was trimmed by 0 bases and J by 4 bases, leaving 7 bases between them. Germline-derived CDR1 and CDR2 are GTSNPN and SVGIG (reference sequence). The CDR3 loop spans 13 amino acids. DNA for the CDR3: TGTGCCTGGAGTGTACAAATAAATCAGCCCCAGCATTTT. Its protein product is CAWSVQINQPQHF.

The chain combines TRBV4-2 with TRBJ2-1, with D possibly matching TRBD2 (5 bases). V was cut by 1 base and J by 7 bases, with 14 bases left in between. The CDR3 is made up of 15 amino acids. Germline assignment: CDR1 LGHNA and CDR2 YNFKEQ. CDR3 nucleotide sequence: TGTGCCAGCAGCCAAGGCTGGACTGCAGGAAATGAGCAGTTCTTC. This sequence encodes CASSQGWTAGNEQFF.

The chain joins TRBV23-1 to TRBJ1-1, with unresolved D. TRBV23-1 falls under the ORF class, with uncertain function. The length of the CDR3 is 14 residues. V shed 4 bases and J shed 1 base, with 10 bases lying between them. CDR3 nucleotides: TGCGCCAGCAGTCTTACTCATGGGAACACTGAAGCTTTCTTT. Amino acid sequence: CASSLTHGNTEAFF.

The genes are TRBV29-1 and TRBJ2-1, with 8 bases aligning to TRBD1. V shed 4 bases, J shed 5 bases, and the junction held 4 bases outside the gene matches. The length of the CDR3 is 13 residues. Germline CDR1 and CDR2: SQVTM and ANQGSEA. The DNA for the CDR3 is TGCAGCGTTGTCAGGGGGCTAGACAATGAGCAGTTCTTC. This codes for CSVVRGLDNEQFF.

The V call is TRBV7-9, the J call TRBJ2-1; D gene uncertain. The length of the CDR3 is 8 residues. Deletions cut 8 bases from V and 10 bases from J, with 3 bases between. Germline V gene sequence: CDR1 SEHNR, CDR2 FQNEAQ (reference sequence). The CDR3 region has the DNA TGTGCCAGCGAAGAGCAGTTCTTC. Protein product: CASEEQFF.

The chain employs TRBV29-1 and TRBJ1-2; no firm D call. Germline CDR1 is SQVTM and CDR2 is ANQGSEA. V lost 0 bases and J lost 8, with 16 bases in between. The CDR3 contains 14 residues. Here the CDR3 reads CSVEDQAVAEGYTF. The DNA for the CDR3 is TGCAGCGTTGAAGATCAGGCCGTTGCAGAAGGCTACACCTTC.

V usage is TRBV5-1 and J usage is TRBJ1-4, with D unclear. Trimming took 3 bases from V and 5 from J, leaving 14 bases between them. The CDR3 loop spans 15 amino acids. The germline CDR1 and CDR2 sequences are SGHRS and YFSETQ. The CDR3 DNA is TGCGCCAGCAGCTCCACTATGGACGGGAATGAAAAACTGTTTTTT. The encoded protein is CASSSTMDGNEKLFF.

In the case of this clone: The same CDR3 also results from other DNA sequences found in this sample. The chain has TRBV5-1 and TRBJ2-5, with D hard to call. V shed 0 bases and J shed 1 base, with 10 bases lying between them. The CDR3 covers 15 residues. The germline V gene encodes CDR1 SGHRS and CDR2 YFSETQ. The CDR3 is CASSLARQAQETQYF. Written as DNA, the CDR3 is TGCGCCAGCAGCTTGGCCCGGCAGGCCCAAGAGACCCAGTACTTC.

The chain links TRBV29-1 to TRBJ1-5, with 9 bases fitting TRBD1. The CDR3 length is 15 residues. V lost 6 bases to trimming and J lost 3 bases; unmatched junction nucleotides: 9. Germline values: CDR1 SQVTM, CDR2 ANQGSEA. In DNA form, the CDR3 reads TGCAGCGTGGGACAGGGTAATAGGGACAATCAGCCCCAGCATTTT. Translated, it gives CSVGQGNRDNQPQHF.

For this clone: Other DNA variants within this sample encode the same CDR3. V gene TRBV27 combines with J gene TRBJ2-1; no clear D. V lost 3 bases and J 2 bases, leaving 5 bases between the germline ends. This CDR3 spans 13 amino acids. Germline CDR1 is MNHEY and CDR2 is SMNVEV (reference sequence). The DNA of the CDR3 is TGTGCCAGCAGTTTTAGGACCTACAATGAGCAGTTCTTC. This encodes CASSFRTYNEQFF.

This chain connects TRBV7-2 to TRBJ2-7, with unresolved D. This CDR3 contains 13 residues. The V gene's germline CDR1 is SGHTA and CDR2 FQGNSA. The germline V and J ends were trimmed by 5 bases and 2 bases, with 10 bases remaining between them. The CDR3 spells CASSHVGTYEQYF. The CDR3 DNA reads TGTGCCAGCAGCCACGTTGGGACCTACGAGCAGTACTTC. Combining the CDR3 with reference TRBV7-2 and TRBJ2-7 gives the whole variable domain GAGVSQSPSNKVTEKGKDVELRCDPISGHTALYWYRQSLGQGLEFLIYFQGNSAPDKSGLPSDRFSAERTGGSVSTLTIQRTQQEDSAVYLCASSHVGTYEQYFGPGTRLTVT.

The chain recombines TRBV14 with TRBJ2-6, with 7 bases matching TRBD1. The CDR3 has 17 amino acids. Germline V gene data show CDR1 as SGHDN and CDR2 as FVKESK. J lost 0 bases, V lost 1 base, and 3 bases had no gene match. Here the CDR3 DNA reads TGTGCCAGCAGCCAAGGGACAGGCCGCTCTGGGGCCAACGTCCTGACTTTC. It specifies CASSQGTGRSGANVLTF.

A few counts support this clone. The J gene is TRBJ2-1, the V gene TRBV4-2; TRBD2 matches 11 bases. This CDR3 is built from 17 residues. The germline gives CDR1 LGHNA, CDR2 YNFKEQ. The trim removed 1 base at V and 5 bases at J, leaving 7 bases unmatched. The CDR3 DNA sequence: TGTGCCAGCAGCCAAGCCTCACTAGCGGGAGAGGACAATGAGCAGTTCTTC. Its protein is CASSQASLAGEDNEQFF.

This clone was seen only once. The chain is built from TRBV30 and TRBJ2-5, with D unclear. V dropped 7 bases and J dropped 4 bases, with 13 bases sitting between them. Germline lookup yields CDR1 GTSNPN and CDR2 SVGIG (reference sequence). The CDR3 runs 12 residues. The CDR3 nucleotides read TGTGCCTTTCGTGAGTCCCCAGAGACCCAGTACTTC. Amino acids: CAFRESPETQYF. The whole variable domain, filled in from reference TRBV30 and TRBJ2-5, reads SQTIHQWPATLVQPVGSPLSLECTVEGTSNPNLYWYRQAAGRGLQLLFYSVGIGQISSEVPQNLSASRPQDRQFILSSKKLLLSDSGFYLCAFRESPETQYFGPGTRLLVL.

This clone has a handful of counts. CDR3 coding DNA: TGCGCCAGCAGCCCCGACGCGGGCGGAAACACCATATATTTT. Translating it yields CASSPDAGGNTIYF. This sequence joins TRBV5-1 and TRBJ1-3; D gene uncertain. The germline CDR1 and CDR2 sequences are SGHRS and YFSETQ. Trimming cost V 4 bases and J 4 bases, with 12 bases left between them. This CDR3 is 14 amino acids long.

This clone was seen more than once but under ten times. The chain joins TRBV29-1 to TRBJ2-7, with TRBD1 identical over 9 bases. The CDR3 extends over 14 amino acids. The V gene's germline CDR1 is SQVTM and CDR2 ANQGSEA. J gave up 2 bases and V 5 bases, and 7 bases lay outside the gene matches. The DNA for the CDR3 is TGCAGCGTTCCAAAGGGGACAGGGACCTACGAGCAGTACTTC. Amino acid sequence: CSVPKGTGTYEQYF.